This entry lists 31 T cell receptor beta chains sequenced from one sample in a study of OX40 agonist ivuxolimab in advanced cancers. The data were produced by immunoSEQ multiplex PCR, yet TCRdb's version contains in-frame clones alone and is incomplete. The sample lists roughly 48,000 clones, roughly 80% seen once, with 2% to 2.5% in the top ten. This specimen consisted of CD4+ or CD8+ T cells sorted from blood, obtained in a trial of the OX40 agonist ivuxolimab. These receptors were taken from an adult with an advanced solid tumor such as melanoma, head and neck, liver or kidney cancer.

This clone has only a few counts. The chain combines TRBV30 with TRBJ1-1, with TRBD1 identical over 11 bases. There are 15 residues in the CDR3. Looked up from germline, CDR1 is GTSNPN and CDR2 is SVGIG (reference sequence). The J segment lost 3 bases and the V segment lost 2 bases, leaving 5 bases of the junction unmatched. CDR3 in amino acids: CAWSPGTGGYTEAFF. CDR3 DNA: TGTGCCTGGAGTCCAGGGACAGGGGGATACACTGAAGCTTTCTTT. The variable domain in full, with the rest retrieved from reference TRBV30 and TRBJ1-1, is SQTIHQWPATLVQPVGSPLSLECTVEGTSNPNLYWYRQAAGRGLQLLFYSVGIGQISSEVPQNLSASRPQDRQFILSSKKLLLSDSGFYLCAWSPGTGGYTEAFFGQGTRLTVV.

The chain is built from TRBV5-8 and TRBJ2-7; tentatively, D is TRBD2 (6 bases). V shed 4 bases and J shed 0 bases, with 14 bases lying between them. CDR1 and CDR2 from the germline V gene are SGHTS and YDEGEE. The CDR3 contains 15 residues. The CDR3 region is CASSGRRGVSYEQYF. DNA for the CDR3: TGTGCCAGCAGCGGGCGGCGGGGTGTCTCCTACGAGCAGTACTTC.

This clone was picked up a small number of times. This chain uses TRBV19 with TRBJ1-1; D might be TRBD1 (5 bases). There are 17 residues in the CDR3. Trimming removed 3 bases at V and 1 base at J, with 18 bases between. CDR1 and CDR2 (germline): LNHDA, SQIVND (reference sequence). CDR3 loop: CASSIQLFRATNTEAFF. CDR3 in DNA: TGTGCCAGTAGTATTCAATTGTTCAGGGCGACGAACACTGAAGCTTTCTTT. Combining the CDR3 with reference TRBV19 and TRBJ1-1 gives the whole variable domain DGGITQSPKYLFRKEGQNVTLSCEQNLNHDAMYWYRQDPGQGLRLIYYSQIVNDFQKGDIAEGYSVSREKKESFPLTVTSAQKNPTAFYLCASSIQLFRATNTEAFFGQGTRLTVV.

This clone has more than one count but fewer than ten. The rearrangement links TRBV19 to TRBJ2-5, with D hard to call. Germline assignment: CDR1 LNHDA and CDR2 SQIVND (reference sequence). The CDR3 sequence is 14 residues long. The V and J ends lost 6 bases and 4 bases respectively, with 15 bases between them. The CDR3 coding sequence is TGTGCCAGTAGCGGTTTTCCCTTAGGAGAGACCCAGTACTTC. It encodes CASSGFPLGETQYF. Full variable domain (remainder filled in from reference TRBV19 and TRBJ2-5): DGGITQSPKYLFRKEGQNVTLSCEQNLNHDAMYWYRQDPGQGLRLIYYSQIVNDFQKGDIAEGYSVSREKKESFPLTVTSAQKNPTAFYLCASSGFPLGETQYFGPGTRLLVL.

V usage is TRBV6-5 and J usage is TRBJ2-7; the D is unclear. Looked up from germline, CDR1 is MNHEY and CDR2 is SVGAGI. The CDR3 covers 16 residues. The V gene lost 0 bases and the J gene lost 0 bases, with 12 bases spanning the gap. CDR3 region: CASSYSSGGTSYEQYF. In DNA, the CDR3 is TGTGCCAGCAGTTACTCGAGTGGCGGAACCTCCTACGAGCAGTACTTC.

The chain carries TRBV19 and TRBJ2-2; D may be TRBD1 (6 bases). Germline V gives CDR1 LNHDA, CDR2 SQIVND (reference sequence). V was pared by 6 bases and J by 5 bases, with 19 bases between. This CDR3 spans 16 amino acids. CDR3 in amino acids: CASRKDLTGGTGELFF. CDR3 nucleotide sequence: TGTGCCAGTAGAAAAGATCTGACAGGAGGAACCGGGGAGCTGTTTTTT. The full variable domain, completed using reference TRBV19 and TRBJ2-2, is DGGITQSPKYLFRKEGQNVTLSCEQNLNHDAMYWYRQDPGQGLRLIYYSQIVNDFQKGDIAEGYSVSREKKESFPLTVTSAQKNPTAFYLCASRKDLTGGTGELFFGEGSRLTVL.

The sample holds a few counts of this clone. The chain links TRBV28 to TRBJ2-7; 8 bases are a match to TRBD2. The germline gives CDR1 MDHEN, CDR2 SYDVKM. J gave up 2 bases and V 6 bases, and 6 bases lay outside the gene matches. The CDR3 is made up of 14 amino acids. CDR3: CASSLSGETYEQYF. CDR3 coding DNA: TGTGCCAGCAGCCTTAGCGGGGAGACCTACGAGCAGTACTTC.

The chain recombines TRBV11-2 with TRBJ2-7; D is possibly TRBD2 (6 bases). Trimming removed 1 base at V and 6 bases at J, with 13 bases between. The CDR3 has 14 amino acids. Germline loops: CDR1 SGHAT, CDR2 FQNNGV. The CDR3 here is CASSLGRSTSEQYF. The DNA for the CDR3 is TGTGCCAGCAGCTTAGGGAGATCGACTAGCGAGCAGTACTTC.

The gene calls are TRBV19 and TRBJ2-2; D is undetermined. The CDR3 contains 12 residues. Germline V gene data show CDR1 as LNHDA and CDR2 as SQIVND (reference sequence). With 7 bases removed from V and 2 bases from J, the gap between germline ends came to 5 bases. CDR3 sequence: CASNLNTGELFF. The CDR3 DNA reads as TGTGCCAGTAACCTTAACACCGGGGAGCTGTTTTTT.

This clone showed up just a few times. V gene TRBV2 combines with J gene TRBJ1-6, with D perhaps matching TRBD1 (6 bases). The CDR3 totals 16 residues. The V gene lost 4 bases and the J gene lost 8 bases, with 18 bases spanning the gap. Per germline, CDR1 SNHLY and CDR2 FYNNEI. CDR3 protein: CASSVVLGQTYSPLHF. CDR3 coding DNA: TGTGCCAGCAGTGTTGTACTAGGACAGACTTATTCACCCCTCCACTTT.

CDR3 amino acids: CASSPFNRGRYNEQFF. CDR3 coding DNA: TGTGCCAGCAGCCCGTTTAATAGGGGGCGCTACAATGAGCAGTTCTTC. The chain joins TRBV14 to TRBJ2-1; 7 nucleotides line up with TRBD1. The CDR3 runs 16 residues. The germline V gene encodes CDR1 SGHDN and CDR2 FVKESK. The V gene end was trimmed by 4 bases and the J gene end by 3 bases; junction bases not matched to a gene: 9.

The gene calls are TRBV27 and TRBJ1-6; TRBD1 matches 9 bases. CDR3 length equals 14 residues. V was pared by 6 bases and J by 10 bases, with 7 bases of the junction left unmatched. CDR1 MNHEY and CDR2 SMNVEV come from the germline V gene (reference sequence). CDR3 in DNA: TGTGCCAGCAGCCTACAGGGGGCCGTATCACCCCTCCACTTT. This codes for CASSLQGAVSPLHF.

J is TRBJ2-3 and V is TRBV5-4, with D perhaps assigned TRBD1 or TRBD2 (5 bases each). CDR1 and CDR2 from the germline V gene are SGHNT and YYREEE (reference sequence). CDR3 length: 11 residues. The germline V and J ends were trimmed by 4 bases and 14 bases, with 14 bases remaining between them. The CDR3 protein is CASSGGPLLYF. CDR3 nucleotide sequence: TGTGCCAGCAGCGGGGGACCCCTGTTGTATTTT.

The genes are TRBV9 and TRBJ2-3, with TRBD2 identical over 10 bases. This CDR3 spans 17 amino acids. The V gene's germline CDR1 is SGDLS and CDR2 YYNGEE. V lost 1 base and J lost 4; bases outside the gene matches: 9. The CDR3 sequence: CASSVSAAGGSPDTQYF. CDR3 sequence (DNA): TGTGCCAGCAGCGTAAGTGCAGCGGGAGGGTCCCCAGATACGCAGTATTTT.

The chain couples TRBV7-2 to TRBJ2-1, with D perhaps TRBD2 (6 bases). V was shortened by 6 bases and J by 7 bases, with 10 bases between the two germline ends. The CDR3 runs 12 residues. The germline CDR1 and CDR2 sequences are SGHTA and FQGNSA. CDR3: CASRGTSNEQFF. DNA of the CDR3: TGTGCCAGCAGGGGGACTTCGAATGAGCAGTTCTTC.

The genes are TRBV6-1 and TRBJ1-2, with 8 nucleotides matching TRBD1. In germline, CDR1 is MNHNS, CDR2 SASEGT. This CDR3 is 13 amino acids long. V shed 3 bases and J 8 bases; nucleotides not matched to a gene: 5. The CDR3 nucleotides read TGTGCCAGCAGTGATACAGGGGGAGTAGGCTACACCTTC. It translates to CASSDTGGVGYTF.

As concerns this clone: Germline and junction disagree at one end, which may indicate a read error. The rearrangement uses TRBV7-9 and TRBJ2-2; D not certain. CDR1 is SEHNR, CDR2 FQNEAQ, per germline (reference sequence). The CDR3 contains 11 residues. CDR3 bases: TGTGCCAGCACCTTAGGCGGGGAGCTGTTTTTT. Amino acids: CASTLGGELFF.

The chain employs TRBV18 and TRBJ2-2; D ambiguous. The V and J ends lost 3 bases and 11 bases respectively, with 16 bases between them. The CDR3 covers 14 residues. CDR1 KGHSH and CDR2 LQKENI come from the germline V gene. Written as DNA, the CDR3 is TGTGCCAGCTCACCGGTCGCTCTCAACAATGAGCTGTTTTTT. Translation gives CASSPVALNNELFF.

V gene TRBV30 combines with J gene TRBJ2-3; D might be TRBD2 (7 bases). CDR1 and CDR2 (germline): GTSNPN, SVGIG (reference sequence). The CDR3 runs to 13 residues. The V end was cut by 8 bases, the J end by 8 bases, with 20 bases between. CDR3 region: CALAQGGVGTQYF. The CDR3 DNA is TGTGCCCTCGCCCAAGGGGGGGTTGGTACGCAGTATTTT.

The V and J genes are TRBV5-1 and TRBJ2-3, with D uncertain. The CDR3 totals 12 residues. Germline CDR1 reads SGHRS; CDR2 reads YFSETQ. V was pared by 1 base and J by 4 bases, with 4 bases between. CDR3 loop: CASSLFSDTQYF. The CDR3 DNA reads TGCGCCAGCAGCTTGTTTTCAGATACGCAGTATTTT. The full variable domain, its missing parts supplied by reference TRBV5-1 and TRBJ2-3, is KAGVTQTPRYLIKTRGQQVTLSCSPISGHRSVSWYQQTPGQGLQFLFEYFSETQRNKGNFPGRFSGRQFSNSRSEMNVSTLELGDSALYLCASSLFSDTQYFGPGTRLTVL.

This clone appeared once. This sequence may be a read error, since a much larger clone differs from it by one base. The genes are TRBV30 and TRBJ2-7, with D uncertain. The germline V and J ends were trimmed by 5 bases and 1 base, with 9 bases remaining between them. Germline lookup yields CDR1 GTSNPN and CDR2 SVGIG (reference sequence). This CDR3 is 12 amino acids long. In DNA form, the CDR3 reads TGTGCCTGGGGCCCCAGATCCTACGAGCAGTACTTC. This translates into CAWGPRSYEQYF. The variable domain in full, with the rest retrieved from reference TRBV30 and TRBJ2-7, is SQTIHQWPATLVQPVGSPLSLECTVEGTSNPNLYWYRQAAGRGLQLLFYSVGIGQISSEVPQNLSASRPQDRQFILSSKKLLLSDSGFYLCAWGPRSYEQYFGPGTRLTVT.

The chain has TRBV5-4 and TRBJ2-7; 9 bases agree with TRBD1. The ends lost 4 bases at V and 6 bases at J; junction bases unmatched: 5. There are 13 residues in the CDR3. Germline CDR1 and CDR2: SGHNT and YYREEE (reference sequence). Here the CDR3 reads CASSPGTGFEQYF. The CDR3 coding sequence is TGTGCCAGCAGCCCCGGGACAGGGTTCGAGCAGTACTTC.

CDR3 nucleotides: TGTGCCAGCAGCTTTGGGGGGCCCCAGGGAGATACGCAGTATTTT. Translating gives CASSFGGPQGDTQYF. The chain has TRBV7-3 and TRBJ2-3; tentatively, D is TRBD1 or TRBD2 (6 bases each). The V gene lost 3 bases and the J gene lost 5 bases, with 15 bases spanning the gap. Germline CDR1 and CDR2: SGHTA and FQGTGA. CDR3 length: 15 residues.

The V and J genes are TRBV4-2 and TRBJ2-3; D call uncertain. CDR3 size: 13 residues. The V end lost 0 bases, the J end lost 5 bases, and 6 bases lay between the germline ends. In germline, CDR1 is LGHNA, CDR2 YNFKEQ. CDR3 sequence (DNA): TGTGCCAGCAGCCAAGATCACGGAGATACGCAGTATTTT. Translated, it gives CASSQDHGDTQYF.

This clone was counted once. The V gene is TRBV5-1, the J gene TRBJ1-6, with unresolved D. CDR1 and CDR2 (germline): SGHRS, YFSETQ. The V end lost 1 base, the J end lost 8 bases, and 7 bases lay between the germline ends. The CDR3 loop spans 13 amino acids. CDR3 bases: TGCGCCAGCAGCTTGAACCGAGATTCACCCCTCCACTTT. This codes for CASSLNRDSPLHF.

J is TRBJ1-5 and V is TRBV19; D is unclear. Germline V CDR1 and CDR2: LNHDA, SQIVND (reference sequence). The V and J ends lost 8 bases and 4 bases respectively, with 9 bases between them. The CDR3 spans 12 residues. CDR3 bases: TGTGCCAGTCGGCACGGGAATCAGCCCCAGCATTTT. Protein: CASRHGNQPQHF.

J is TRBJ2-7 and V is TRBV9; D is undetermined. V was pared by 0 bases and J by 0 bases, with 10 bases between. CDR3 size: 15 residues. Per the germline V gene, CDR1 is SGDLS and CDR2 is YYNGEE. The CDR3 bases are TGTGCCAGCAGCGTAGCCCCGGTGAGCTCCTACGAGCAGTACTTC. Its translation is CASSVAPVSSYEQYF.

Only a few counts were recorded for this clone. The chain uses TRBV9 and TRBJ2-3, with 12 positions matching TRBD2. The length of the CDR3 is 18 residues. Germline assignment: CDR1 SGDLS and CDR2 YYNGEE. The V gene end was trimmed by 2 bases and the J gene end by 0 bases; junction bases not matched to a gene: 7. CDR3 residues: CASSVRTSGATSTDTQYF. The DNA for the CDR3 is TGTGCCAGCAGCGTGCGGACTAGCGGGGCAACTAGCACAGATACGCAGTATTTT.

The chain recombines TRBV7-9 with TRBJ2-3; no firm D call. CDR1 SEHNR and CDR2 FQNEAQ come from the germline V gene (reference sequence). The CDR3 length is 12 residues. Deletions cut 5 bases from V and 6 bases from J, with 9 bases between. In DNA, the CDR3 is TGTGCCAGCAGCCCACTGGGGGATACGCAGTATTTT. Its translation is CASSPLGDTQYF.

This clone was found a few times. The chain carries TRBV19 and TRBJ2-3, with 11 bases aligning to TRBD2. The J segment lost 4 bases and the V segment lost 4 bases, leaving 4 bases of the junction unmatched. Germline CDR1 is LNHDA and CDR2 is SQIVND (reference sequence). The CDR3 is made up of 15 amino acids. CDR3: CASSSLAGGSDTQYF. CDR3 nucleotides: TGTGCCAGTAGTAGTCTAGCGGGAGGATCAGATACGCAGTATTTT.

The chain has TRBV11-3 and TRBJ2-3; 8 bases map to TRBD1. J gave up 1 base and V 3 bases, and 3 bases lay outside the gene matches. Germline CDR1 SGHNT, CDR2 YENEEA. The CDR3 sequence is 15 residues long. CDR3 loop: CASSFGTGRTDTQYF. CDR3 bases: TGTGCCAGCAGCTTCGGGACAGGCCGCACAGATACGCAGTATTTT.